These 30 T cell receptor beta chains were sequenced from one sample in a study of blood T cell repertoires in COVID-19. Measured with immunoSEQ multiplex PCR; TCRdb has only the in-frame clones, and not every one. The profile shows some 270,000 clones, 89% of them singletons. Sequencing used PBMCs or T cells enriched from blood (not recorded which). The source of these receptors is a woman in her sixties who had recovered from COVID-19.

This rearrangement joins TRBV10-3 to TRBJ1-2; unclear D gene. CDR1 is ENHRY, CDR2 SYGVKD, per germline. The ends were cut back, 4 bases at V and 6 bases at J, with 12 bases in the middle. CDR3 length equals 13 residues. CDR3 sequence: CAISVAGGDGYTF. DNA of the CDR3: TGTGCCATCAGTGTGGCAGGAGGAGATGGCTACACCTTC.

This chain links TRBV11-3 with TRBJ2-7, with a tentative D call TRBD2 (5 bases). CDR3 length: 14 residues. Trimming stripped 0 bases from V and 4 bases from J, with 10 bases between. Germline assignment: CDR1 SGHNT and CDR2 YENEEA. DNA of the CDR3: TGTGCCAGCAGCTTAGAAGAGGGTTGGTACGAGCAGTACTTC. It codes for CASSLEEGWYEQYF.

The rearrangement links TRBV5-4 to TRBJ1-5, with a possible D match to TRBD1 (5 bases). Deletions cut 5 bases from V and 5 bases from J, with 14 bases between. Germline CDR1 and CDR2: SGHNT and YYREEE (reference sequence). CDR3 size: 14 residues. The CDR3 DNA reads TGTGCCAGCAGTTACGACAGCTCTGATCAGCCCCAGCATTTT. Translation gives CASSYDSSDQPQHF.

The chain joins TRBV10-1 to TRBJ2-7; no definite D call. CDR3 length equals 9 residues. V lost 9 bases and J lost 3, with 3 bases in between. CDR1 is WNHNN and CDR2 is SYGVQD in the germline V gene (reference sequence). The CDR3 coding sequence is TGCGCCAGTAACTACGAGCAGTACTTC. Residues: CASNYEQYF.

CDR3 nucleotide sequence: TGTGCCAGCAGACCTGGGACAGGGGCCCGGGGTGAGCAGTTCTTC. Amino acid sequence: CASRPGTGARGEQFF. The chain carries TRBV28 and TRBJ2-1, with 10 bases that match TRBD1. The CDR3 totals 15 residues. Per the germline V gene, CDR1 is MDHEN and CDR2 is SYDVKM. V was pared by 6 bases and J by 9 bases, with 11 bases of the junction left unmatched.

This rearrangement joins TRBV29-1 to TRBJ2-3; TRBD2 is a possible D gene (5 bases). This CDR3 is 12 amino acids long. With 3 bases removed from V and 1 base from J, the gap between germline ends came to 5 bases. The germline CDR1 and CDR2 sequences are SQVTM and ANQGSEA. CDR3 coding DNA: TGCAGCGTTGATAGCGGCACAGATACGCAGTATTTT. As protein: CSVDSGTDTQYF.

The gene calls are TRBV30 and TRBJ1-4, with D possibly TRBD1 on 6 matching bases. Trimming took 0 bases from V and 7 from J, leaving 9 bases between them. Germline V gives CDR1 GTSNPN, CDR2 SVGIG (reference sequence). The CDR3 is 13 residues long. The CDR3 loop is CAWSVQGREKLFF. The CDR3 DNA follows: TGTGCCTGGAGTGTACAGGGACGTGAAAAACTGTTTTTT.

V gene TRBV7-6 combines with J gene TRBJ2-7; D is possibly TRBD1 (6 bases). Germline CDR1 is SGHVS and CDR2 is FNYEAQ. CDR3 size: 15 residues. The germline V and J ends were trimmed by 2 bases and 3 bases, with 14 bases remaining between them. The CDR3 region has the DNA TGTGCCAGCAGCTTAAGGTTCGGGACACTCTACGAGCAGTACTTC. Translated: CASSLRFGTLYEQYF.

This clone appeared a single time. This chain connects TRBV18 to TRBJ1-2, with a tentative D call TRBD1 (6 bases). With 0 bases removed from V and 2 bases from J, the gap between germline ends came to 13 bases. CDR1 KGHSH and CDR2 LQKENI come from the germline V gene. This CDR3 region has 16 residues. The CDR3 sequence is CASSPPVTGRNYGYTF. CDR3 DNA sequence: TGTGCCAGCTCACCACCAGTGACAGGTAGAAACTATGGCTACACCTTC.

The rearrangement uses TRBV9 and TRBJ1-2; TRBD1 aligns across 10 bases. This CDR3 comprises 14 residues. CDR1 SGDLS and CDR2 YYNGEE come from the germline V gene. Trimming cost V 3 bases and J 3 bases; bases outside gene matches: 2. The CDR3 loop reads CASSAGQGDYGYTF. DNA for the CDR3: TGTGCCAGCAGCGCCGGACAGGGGGACTATGGCTACACCTTC.

This chain joins TRBV9 and TRBJ2-2; 9 bases match TRBD2. CDR1 SGDLS and CDR2 YYNGEE come from the germline V gene. Trimming removed 3 bases from V and 7 bases from J; junction bases left unmatched: 16. CDR3 length: 18 amino acids. CDR3 DNA: TGTGCCAGCAGCGGCCGGGATAGCGGGAGTGGTTCGGGCGGGGAGCTGTTTTTT. This codes for CASSGRDSGSGSGGELFF.

The V gene is TRBV2, the J gene TRBJ1-4; D possibly corresponds to TRBD1 (5 bases). The germline V gene encodes CDR1 SNHLY and CDR2 FYNNEI. The V gene lost 2 bases and the J gene lost 8 bases, with 15 bases spanning the gap. The CDR3 runs 15 residues. Here the CDR3 DNA reads TGTGCCAGCAGTGAAAGCCTCGGGGGTGGGGAAAAACTGTTTTTT. Amino acids: CASSESLGGGEKLFF. Using reference TRBV2 and TRBJ1-4 for the parts outside the CDR3, the full variable domain is EPEVTQTPSHQVTQMGQEVILRCVPISNHLYFYWYRQILGQKVEFLVSFYNNEISEKSEIFDDQFSVERPDGSNFTLKIRSTKLEDSAMYFCASSESLGGGEKLFFGSGTQLSVL.

CDR3 in DNA: TGCGCCAGCAGCGCCAGACAGATACCTACAGATACGCAGTATTTT. Translated: CASSARQIPTDTQYF. The chain recombines TRBV5-1 with TRBJ2-3, with D maybe TRBD1 (5 bases). Trimming removed 4 bases at V and 3 bases at J, with 15 bases between. The germline V gene has CDR1 SGHRS and CDR2 YFSETQ. The CDR3 extends over 15 amino acids.

The chain recombines TRBV15 with TRBJ1-3; D not certain. The CDR3 has 13 residues. Trimming shortened V by 4 bases and J by 0 bases, and 4 bases separated the two germline ends. Looked up from germline, CDR1 is LNHNV and CDR2 is YYDKDF (reference sequence). The CDR3 DNA is TGTGCCACCAGCATCCACTCTGGAAACACCATATATTTT. Amino acid sequence: CATSIHSGNTIYF. Complete variable domain (other parts from reference TRBV15 and TRBJ1-3): DAMVIQNPRYQVTQFGKPVTLSCSQTLNHNVMYWYQQKSSQAPKLLFHYYDKDFNNEADTPDNFQSRRPNTSFCFLDIRSPGLGDTAMYLCATSIHSGNTIYFGEGSWLTVV.

The J gene is TRBJ1-6, the V gene TRBV10-3; no clear D gene. CDR1 and CDR2 from the germline V gene are ENHRY and SYGVKD. This CDR3 has 14 residues. Trimming removed 4 bases from V and 5 bases from J, with 9 bases in between. The CDR3 DNA follows: TGTGCCATCAGTGTCTTGCAGGATAATTCACCCCTCCACTTT. It codes for CAISVLQDNSPLHF.

The rearrangement joins TRBV19 to TRBJ2-3; tentative D call: TRBD1 (6 bases). Germline V gives CDR1 LNHDA, CDR2 SQIVND (reference sequence). With 5 bases removed from V and 2 bases from J, the gap between germline ends came to 17 bases. This CDR3 contains 16 residues. The CDR3 nucleotides are TGTGCCAGTAGTTTAACAGGGTATTACCCCACAGATACGCAGTATTTT. It translates to CASSLTGYYPTDTQYF.

The genes are TRBV11-2 and TRBJ2-1, with 7 bases lining up with TRBD2. Germline V lookup: CDR1 SGHAT, CDR2 FQNNGV. V lost 2 bases, J lost 6 bases, and 7 bases stayed unmatched. The CDR3 spans 15 residues. The chain's CDR3 is CASSLFREEGNEQFF. In DNA, the CDR3 is TGTGCCAGCAGCTTATTCCGGGAGGAGGGCAATGAGCAGTTCTTC.

This chain uses TRBV5-1 with TRBJ2-2; D gene unclear. The CDR3 covers 14 residues. Germline V gene data show CDR1 as SGHRS and CDR2 as YFSETQ. The V gene lost 5 bases and the J gene lost 3 bases, with 11 bases spanning the gap. Written as DNA, the CDR3 is TGCGCCAGCAGACCGAGCCCGGACACCGGGGAGCTGTTTTTT. Residues: CASRPSPDTGELFF.

V is TRBV11-2 and J is TRBJ1-4; 12 positions agree with TRBD1. The germline V gene has CDR1 SGHAT and CDR2 FQNNGV. The J segment lost 7 bases and the V segment lost 2 bases, leaving 5 bases of the junction unmatched. The length of the CDR3 is 16 residues. The CDR3 coding sequence is TGTGCCAGCAGCTTAATCTCGGGACAGGGGGCTGAAAAACTGTTTTTT. Translation: CASSLISGQGAEKLFF.

This chain links TRBV9 with TRBJ1-6; 8 bases line up with TRBD1. V lost 5 bases and J lost 10; bases outside the gene matches: 8. The CDR3 runs to 14 residues. CDR1 and CDR2 (germline): SGDLS, YYNGEE. The CDR3 sequence is CASSFGQGKSPLHF. CDR3 bases: TGTGCCAGCAGTTTCGGACAGGGAAAATCACCCCTCCACTTT.

The CDR3 DNA follows: TGTGCCAGCTCGTCGGACAGCTCCTATAATTCACCCCTCCACTTT. Residues: CASSSDSSYNSPLHF. The V call is TRBV18, the J call TRBJ1-6; D may be TRBD1 (6 bases). Trimming pared 6 bases from V and 0 bases from J, leaving 9 bases between. This CDR3 contains 15 residues. The germline V gene encodes CDR1 KGHSH and CDR2 LQKENI. Combining the CDR3 with reference TRBV18 and TRBJ1-6 gives the whole variable domain NAGVMQNPRHLVRRRGQEARLRCSPMKGHSHVYWYRQLPEEGLKFMVYLQKENIIDESGMPKERFSAEFPKEGPSILRIQQVVRGDSAAYFCASSSDSSYNSPLHFGNGTRLTVT.

The rearrangement joins TRBV7-9 to TRBJ2-7; 10 positions agree with TRBD2. After removal of 3 bases from V and 5 bases from J, the junction contained 4 bases not matched to a gene. This CDR3 region has 14 residues. The germline V gene encodes CDR1 SEHNR and CDR2 FQNEAQ (reference sequence). Here the CDR3 DNA reads TGTGCCAGCAGCTTCAGCGGGGGGGTCGACGAGCAGTACTTC. Protein: CASSFSGGVDEQYF.

The chain uses TRBV4-1 and TRBJ1-5; TRBD1 aligns across 9 bases. Germline trimming cut 1 base from V and 10 bases from J; bases unmatched to any gene: 11. This CDR3 is built from 16 residues. The germline V gene encodes CDR1 MGHRA and CDR2 YSYEKL. CDR3: CASSQVPGQGTLPQHF. DNA for the CDR3: TGCGCCAGCAGCCAAGTGCCGGGACAGGGCACTCTACCCCAGCATTTT.

The J gene is TRBJ2-5, the V gene TRBV19; TRBD1 is a possible D gene (5 bases). CDR3 length: 14 residues. The V end lost 4 bases, the J end lost 1 base, and 10 bases lay between the germline ends. In germline, CDR1 is LNHDA, CDR2 SQIVND (reference sequence). This CDR3 reads CASSTQDLQETQYF. In DNA form, the CDR3 reads TGTGCCAGTAGTACACAGGACCTCCAAGAGACCCAGTACTTC.

The DNA of the CDR3 is TGCGCCAGCAGCTCGACAGGGGGCTTTGGAAACACCATATATTTT. Translated, it gives CASSSTGGFGNTIYF. The chain couples TRBV5-1 to TRBJ1-3, with TRBD1 matching over 10 bases. The CDR3 covers 15 residues. With 3 bases clipped from V and 3 bases from J, the junction kept 3 bases outside the gene matches. Germline loops: CDR1 SGHRS, CDR2 YFSETQ. Together with reference TRBV5-1 and TRBJ1-3, the CDR3 gives the full variable domain: KAGVTQTPRYLIKTRGQQVTLSCSPISGHRSVSWYQQTPGQGLQFLFEYFSETQRNKGNFPGRFSGRQFSNSRSEMNVSTLELGDSALYLCASSSTGGFGNTIYFGEGSWLTVV.

This sequence joins TRBV20-1 and TRBJ1-1; perhaps TRBD1 as D (5 bases). The ends were cut back, 3 bases at V and 0 bases at J, with 14 bases in the middle. The CDR3 is made up of 15 amino acids. Germline-derived CDR1 and CDR2 are DFQATT and SNEGSKA (reference sequence). The chain's CDR3 is CSASKAGRMNTEAFF. The CDR3 bases are TGCAGTGCTAGTAAGGCGGGACGGATGAACACTGAAGCTTTCTTT.

The J gene is TRBJ2-1, the V gene TRBV18; TRBD1 matches 7 bases. The trim removed 3 bases at V and 5 bases at J, leaving 13 bases unmatched. The CDR3 has 17 residues. Germline V lookup: CDR1 KGHSH, CDR2 LQKENI. CDR3 in DNA: TGTGCCAGCTCACCTCCCATCCGGGACAGATTACACAATGAGCAGTTCTTC. Amino acid sequence: CASSPPIRDRLHNEQFF.

The genes are TRBV15 and TRBJ1-6; the D gene is possibly TRBD1 (5 bases). The V end lost 1 base, the J end lost 6 bases, and 7 bases lay between the germline ends. From germline, CDR1 is LNHNV and CDR2 YYDKDF (reference sequence). CDR3 length: 14 amino acids. As DNA, the CDR3 is TGTGCCACCAGCAGAGGCCAGGGTAATTCACCCCTCCACTTT. Protein: CATSRGQGNSPLHF.

The rearrangement links TRBV3-1 (or the pseudogene TRBV3-2) to TRBJ2-3; tentative D call: TRBD2 (5 bases). Germline CDR1 LGHDT, CDR2 YNNKEL (reference sequence). With 4 bases removed from V and 8 bases from J, the gap between germline ends came to 16 bases. This CDR3 is 14 amino acids long. DNA for the CDR3: TGTGCCAGCAGCCCCACTAGTGTGCAAGCTACGCAGTATTTT. Translation gives CASSPTSVQATQYF.

The CDR3 reads CATSSGTSGYNEQFF. The CDR3 DNA follows: TGTGCCACCAGCTCCGGGACTAGCGGATACAATGAGCAGTTCTTC. The chain carries TRBV15 and TRBJ2-1, with 11 nucleotides matching TRBD2. Germline CDR1 and CDR2: LNHNV and YYDKDF (reference sequence). This CDR3 is 15 amino acids long. The junction had 4 bases not matched to a gene; V was cut back by 5 bases and J by 4 bases.